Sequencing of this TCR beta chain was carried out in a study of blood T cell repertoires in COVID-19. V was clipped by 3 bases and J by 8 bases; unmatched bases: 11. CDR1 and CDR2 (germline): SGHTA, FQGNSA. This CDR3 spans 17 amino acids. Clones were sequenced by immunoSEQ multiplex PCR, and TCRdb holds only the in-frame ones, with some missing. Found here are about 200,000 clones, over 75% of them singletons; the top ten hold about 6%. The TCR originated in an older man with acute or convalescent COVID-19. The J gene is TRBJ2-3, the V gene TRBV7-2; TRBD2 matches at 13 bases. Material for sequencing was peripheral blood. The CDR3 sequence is CASSFGPGTSGIGTQYF. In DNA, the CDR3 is TGTGCCAGCAGCTTCGGGCCTGGGACTAGCGGGATTGGTACGCAGTATTTT.